Below, 5 T cell receptor beta chains from the same sample are listed, as sequenced in a study of blood T cell repertoires in COVID-19. Produced via immunoSEQ multiplex PCR; TCRdb's table is partial and in-frame only. Of 270,000 or so clones listed, 86% are singletons. The sample consisted of peripheral blood. These receptor sequences come from a woman aged 25 to 39 with COVID-19, enrolled during active disease.

This clone has more than one count but fewer than ten. The V gene is TRBV6-5, the J gene TRBJ1-4; D gene ambiguous. The V and J ends lost 7 bases and 3 bases respectively, with 12 bases between them. CDR3 size: 14 residues. CDR1 is MNHEY and CDR2 is SVGAGI in the germline V gene. The CDR3 bases are TGTGCCAGCAAGTTTTACAGTTCTAATGAAAAACTGTTTTTT. Translation gives CASKFYSSNEKLFF.

The V and J genes are TRBV6-5 and TRBJ2-5, with a tentative D call TRBD2 (7 bases). The CDR3 extends over 15 amino acids. The V gene's germline CDR1 is MNHEY and CDR2 SVGAGI. V was trimmed by 4 bases and J by 2 bases, leaving 14 bases between them. The CDR3 region is CASSSPRGPQETQYF. The DNA of the CDR3 is TGTGCCAGCAGTTCTCCGCGGGGGCCACAAGAGACCCAGTACTTC.

This clone was picked up one time. V is TRBV3-1 (or the pseudogene TRBV3-2) and J is TRBJ2-1, with TRBD2 identical over 8 bases. V lost 3 bases and J lost 4; bases outside the gene matches: 5. The germline V gene has CDR1 LGHDT and CDR2 YNNKEL (reference sequence). The CDR3 runs to 15 residues. CDR3 sequence (DNA): TGTGCCAGCAGCCATGGTATAGCGGGGTACAATGAGCAGTTCTTC. Its protein product is CASSHGIAGYNEQFF.

This chain connects TRBV19 to TRBJ1-2, with D perhaps matching TRBD1 (6 bases). CDR1 LNHDA and CDR2 SQIVND come from the germline V gene (reference sequence). Trimming cost V 6 bases and J 0 bases, with 14 bases left between them. The CDR3 loop spans 15 amino acids. The CDR3 sequence is CASSRQQGSNYGYTF. CDR3 coding DNA: TGTGCCAGTAGCCGTCAACAGGGTTCTAACTATGGCTACACCTTC.

V and J are TRBV11-2 and TRBJ1-1; TRBD1 agrees at 7 bases. This CDR3 has 14 amino acids. V lost 1 base to trimming and J lost 3 bases; unmatched junction nucleotides: 2. Germline V gives CDR1 SGHAT, CDR2 FQNNGV. DNA of the CDR3: TGTGCCAGCAGCTTAGTCGGACAGGACACTGAAGCTTTCTTT. Its protein is CASSLVGQDTEAFF.